This T cell receptor (beta chain) was identified during a study of blood T cells in healthy people across ages. Whole-study findings and limits: Comparison with aged donors showed that long-lived donors had more naive CD4+ cells and higher diversity. Older individuals had lower TCR beta diversity per million T cells (the decline was roughly linear).

The V end lost 3 bases, the J end lost 0 bases, and 14 bases lay between the germline ends. The V gene's germline CDR1 is DFQATT and CDR2 SNEGSKA (reference sequence). The CDR3 length is 16 residues. Through a sample-barcoded 5' primer and a J-beta primer mix, a second PCR was run for roughly 6 to 12 cycles. Each cDNA molecule was tagged by a template-switch adaptor that had 12 random nucleotides. TCRdb passed the 5' RACE reads through MiXCR, listing each CDR3 protein once. The table records a few hundred thousand distinct CDR3 sequences, 27% of them present only once. On this clonotype itself: Its target is unknown.

Each sample had at least 7 million PBMCs isolated. The J gene is TRBJ2-2, the V gene TRBV20-1, with D possibly matching TRBD1 (6 bases). What was sequenced was blood. The TCR was taken from a woman aged 70-85 years in good health. The CDR3 is CSARARQAANTGELFF. CDR3 coding DNA: TGCAGTGCTAGGGCCCGACAGGCTGCGAACACCGGGGAGCTGTTTTTT.